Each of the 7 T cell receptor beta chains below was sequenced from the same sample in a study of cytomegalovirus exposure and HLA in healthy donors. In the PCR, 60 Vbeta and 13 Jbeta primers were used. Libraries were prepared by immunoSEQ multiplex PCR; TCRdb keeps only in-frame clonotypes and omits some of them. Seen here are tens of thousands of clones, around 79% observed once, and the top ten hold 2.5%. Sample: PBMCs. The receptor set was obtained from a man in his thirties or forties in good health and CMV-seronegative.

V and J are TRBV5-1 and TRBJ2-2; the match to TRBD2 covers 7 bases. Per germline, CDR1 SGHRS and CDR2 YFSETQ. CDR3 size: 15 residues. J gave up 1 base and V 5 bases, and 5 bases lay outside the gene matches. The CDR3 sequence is CASRWASGNTGELFF. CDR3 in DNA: TGCGCCAGCAGGTGGGCTAGCGGGAACACCGGGGAGCTGTTTTTT.

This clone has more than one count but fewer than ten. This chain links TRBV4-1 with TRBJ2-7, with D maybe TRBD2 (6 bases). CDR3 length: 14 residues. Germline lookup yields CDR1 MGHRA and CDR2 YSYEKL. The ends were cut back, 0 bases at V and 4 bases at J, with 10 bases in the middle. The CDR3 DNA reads TGCGCCAGCAGCCAAGAGGGGGACTCGTACGAGCAGTACTTC. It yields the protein CASSQEGDSYEQYF.

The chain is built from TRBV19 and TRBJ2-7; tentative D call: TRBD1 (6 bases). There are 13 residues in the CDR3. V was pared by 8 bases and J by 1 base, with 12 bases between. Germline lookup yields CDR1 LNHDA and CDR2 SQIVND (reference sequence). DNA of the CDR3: TGTGCCAGTTCCCGGGACAAATCCTACGAGCAGTACTTC. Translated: CASSRDKSYEQYF.

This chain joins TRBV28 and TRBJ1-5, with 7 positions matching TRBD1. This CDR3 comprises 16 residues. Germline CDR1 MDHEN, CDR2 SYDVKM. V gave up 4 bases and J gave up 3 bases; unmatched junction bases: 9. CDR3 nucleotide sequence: TGTGCCAGCAGTTCCCCTAGACAGGGTAACAATCAGCCCCAGCATTTT. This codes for CASSSPRQGNNQPQHF.

The CDR3 is CSLQGKTQYF. As DNA, the CDR3 is TGCAGTCTCCAGGGGAAGACCCAGTACTTC. J is TRBJ2-5 and V is TRBV20-1; a possible D gene is TRBD1 (6 bases). The CDR3 covers 10 residues. V was cut by 8 bases and J by 6 bases, with 10 bases left in between. Germline-derived CDR1 and CDR2 are DFQATT and SNEGSKA (reference sequence).

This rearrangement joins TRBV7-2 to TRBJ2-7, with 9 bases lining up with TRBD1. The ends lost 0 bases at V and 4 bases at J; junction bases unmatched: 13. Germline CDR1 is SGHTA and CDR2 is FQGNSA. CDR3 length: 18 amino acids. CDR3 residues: CASSLAAPTTGGGYEQYF. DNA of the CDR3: TGTGCCAGCAGCTTAGCGGCCCCCACAACAGGGGGCGGGTACGAGCAGTACTTC. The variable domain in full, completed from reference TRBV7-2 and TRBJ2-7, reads GAGVSQSPSNKVTEKGKDVELRCDPISGHTALYWYRQSLGQGLEFLIYFQGNSAPDKSGLPSDRFSAERTGGSVSTLTIQRTQQEDSAVYLCASSLAAPTTGGGYEQYFGPGTRLTVT.

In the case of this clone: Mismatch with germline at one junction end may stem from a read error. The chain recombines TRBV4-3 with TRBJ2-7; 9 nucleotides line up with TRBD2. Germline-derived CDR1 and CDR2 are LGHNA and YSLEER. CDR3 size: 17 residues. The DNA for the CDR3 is TGCGCCAGCCGCCAGGGAACCGGGACTAGCCGATACTACGAGCAGTACTTC. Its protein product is CASRQGTGTSRYYEQYF.